This TCR beta chain was recorded in a study of T cells after yellow fever vaccination. Whole-study context: SMART-Seq v4 Ultra Low Input prepared the low-cell-number fractions. Overall study findings and caveats: Reappearing after the booster were most of the clones from primary vaccination (roughly 95% CD4, 88% CD8). Clonotypes shared by both compartments, CD4 and CD8, made up a small share.

About this clonotype: Its antigen is not known.

The length of the CDR3 is 13 residues. Trimming cost V 3 bases and J 8 bases, with 13 bases left between them. TCRdb independently ran MiXCR on the 5' RACE reads; one entry per CDR3 protein. The profile shows 99,000 or so distinct CDR3 sequences, roughly 5.2% of them singletons. The sample in question was CD8+ T cells sorted from PBMCs, obtained 10 days after the yellow fever booster vaccination. This chain links TRBV12-3 or TRBV12-4 with TRBJ1-1; D is perhaps TRBD1 (6 bases). The TCR originated in a man aged 18-30 years who received the YFV17D yellow fever vaccine. The CDR3 spells CASSLSPGTEAFF. The CDR3 nucleotides are TGTGCCAGCAGTTTGTCGCCAGGGACAGAAGCTTTCTTT.